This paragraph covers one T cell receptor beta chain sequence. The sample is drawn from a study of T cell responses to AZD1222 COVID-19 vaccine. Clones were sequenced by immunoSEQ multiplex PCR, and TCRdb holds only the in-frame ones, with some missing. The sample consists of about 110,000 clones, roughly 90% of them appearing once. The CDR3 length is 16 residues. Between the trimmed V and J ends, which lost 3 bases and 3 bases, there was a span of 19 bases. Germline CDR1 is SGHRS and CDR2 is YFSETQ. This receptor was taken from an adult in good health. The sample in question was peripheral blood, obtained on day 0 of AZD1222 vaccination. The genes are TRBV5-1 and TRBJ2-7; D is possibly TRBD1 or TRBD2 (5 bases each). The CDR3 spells CASSSGPPGRGYEQYF. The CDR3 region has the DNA TGCGCCAGCAGCTCTGGGCCCCCGGGACGGGGCTACGAGCAGTACTTC. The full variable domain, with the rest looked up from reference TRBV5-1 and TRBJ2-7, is KAGVTQTPRYLIKTRGQQVTLSCSPISGHRSVSWYQQTPGQGLQFLFEYFSETQRNKGNFPGRFSGRQFSNSRSEMNVSTLELGDSALYLCASSSGPPGRGYEQYFGPGTRLTVT.